This is a list of T cell receptor beta chains from one sample in a study of tumour-infiltrating T cells in Burkitt lymphoma. The protocol was immunoSEQ multiplex PCR, while the TCRdb copy is restricted to in-frame clones and leaves out a portion. Among 550 to 650 clones, about 91% were seen once, and the ten largest hold 20%. The sample consisted of tumor tissue. These receptors all stem from a human donor with diffuse large B-cell lymphoma. CDR3s include the opening cysteine and the closing phenylalanine or tryptophan. Fields, in order: CDR3 length, V gene, clone size, J gene, D gene, CDR3 protein, CDR3 DNA. D genes are given only for firm matches. The size entry is marked missing in some rows and otherwise reads once, few, many or a size class.

15	TRBV19	NA	TRBJ1-1	NA	CASSTIDILNTEAFF	TGTGCCAGTAGTACCATCGACATATTGAACACTGAAGCTTTCTTT
16	TRBV30	NA	TRBJ2-2	TRBD1	CAWSEGDREYTGELFF	TGTGCCTGGAGTGAAGGTGACAGGGAATACACCGGGGAGCTGTTTTTT
14	TRBV9	few	TRBJ2-1	TRBD2	CASSSPGGEREQFF	TGTGCCAGCAGCTCCCCGGGGGGGGAGCGTGAGCAGTTCTTC
15	TRBV10-2	NA	TRBJ2-1	NA	CASSESGGFANEQFF	TGCGCCAGCAGTGAGTCGGGGGGTTTCGCCAATGAGCAGTTCTTC
13	TRBV28	NA	TRBJ1-1	NA	CASSWQENTEAFF	TGTGCCAGCAGTTGGCAGGAGAACACTGAAGCTTTCTTT
13	TRBV11-2	NA	TRBJ2-2	NA	CASSLTGTGELFF	TGTGCCAGCAGCTTGACAGGCACCGGGGAGCTGTTTTTT
12	TRBV6-6	NA	TRBJ1-4	NA	CASRPGGEKLFF	TGTGCCAGCAGACCGGGGGGTGAAAAACTGTTTTTT
16	TRBV18	NA	TRBJ1-5	TRBD1	CASSPRQGAGNQPQHF	TGTGCCAGCTCACCACGTCAGGGGGCTGGCAATCAGCCCCAGCATTTT
15	TRBV6-5	NA	TRBJ1-6	TRBD1	CASSYSGTEGAPLHF	TGTGCCAGCAGTTACTCGGGGACAGAAGGTGCACCCCTCCACTTT
16	TRBV5-2	NA	TRBJ1-5	NA	CASSLAFGSVNQPQHF	TGCGCCAGCAGCCTTGCTTTCGGGAGTGTGAATCAGCCCCAGCATTTT
15	TRBV4-1	few	TRBJ2-5	NA	CASSQGEADLETQYF	TGCGCCAGCAGCCAAGGAGAGGCGGATTTGGAGACCCAGTACTTC
14	TRBV5-4	once	TRBJ2-7	NA	CASSSGLSPYEQYF	TGTGCCAGCAGCTCGGGACTTTCCCCCTACGAGCAGTACTTC
13	TRBV11-2	NA	TRBJ1-1	NA	CASSFNRNTEAFF	TGTGCCAGCAGCTTTAACAGGAACACTGAAGCTTTCTTT
15	TRBV7-3	NA	TRBJ2-5	TRBD1	CASSSTGVKFETQYF	TGTGCCAGCAGCTCGACAGGGGTTAAGTTTGAGACCCAGTACTTC
14	TRBV27	NA	TRBJ1-5	TRBD1	CASRLTGGNQPQHF	TGTGCCAGCCGTCTGACAGGGGGAAATCAGCCCCAGCATTTT
15	TRBV7-2	NA	TRBJ2-3	TRBD2	CASSLLANPADTQYF	TGTGCCAGCAGCCTACTAGCGAATCCCGCAGATACGCAGTATTTT
15	TRBV6-5	NA	TRBJ1-4	NA	CASSYSWGDNEKLFF	TGTGCCAGCAGTTACTCGTGGGGGGATAATGAAAAACTGTTTTTT
12	TRBV2	NA	TRBJ1-2	NA	CASNQGPHGYTF	TGTGCCAGCAATCAGGGGCCCCATGGCTACACCTTC
16	TRBV7-9	NA	TRBJ1-1	NA	CASPLGGEGMITEAFF	TGTGCCAGCCCTTTAGGGGGGGAGGGGATGATCACTGAAGCTTTCTTT
13	TRBV6-1	NA	TRBJ1-2	NA	CASSEKGYYGYTF	TGTGCCAGCAGTGAAAAGGGGTACTATGGCTACACCTTC
13	TRBV7-3	NA	TRBJ2-5	NA	CASSRGQLETQYF	TGTGCCAGCAGCCGAGGACAGCTAGAGACCCAGTACTTC
12	TRBV18	NA	TRBJ1-1	NA	CASSPDGPEAFF	TGTGCCAGCTCACCAGACGGCCCTGAAGCTTTCTTT
13	TRBV6-5	NA	TRBJ2-5	TRBD2	CASRRGVRETQYF	TGTGCCAGCAGACGGGGGGTCCGGGAGACCCAGTACTTC
13	TRBV5-1	NA	TRBJ1-4	NA	CASSLARSEKLFF	TGCGCCAGCAGCTTGGCGCGGAGTGAAAAACTGTTTTTT
14	TRBV27	NA	TRBJ1-2	NA	CASSLSPDNYGYTF	TGTGCCAGCAGTCTTAGTCCGGATAACTATGGCTACACCTTC
14	TRBV9	NA	TRBJ2-7	TRBD1	CASSAGTGTYEQYF	TGTGCCAGTAGCGCCGGGACAGGGACCTACGAGCAGTACTTC
11	TRBV18	NA	TRBJ2-5	NA	CASSPQETQYF	TGTGCCAGCTCACCTCAAGAGACCCAGTACTTC
13	TRBV4-2	NA	TRBJ1-5	NA	CASSQAVGAAQHF	TGTGCCAGCAGCCAAGCTGTCGGGGCAGCCCAGCATTTT
14	TRBV9	NA	TRBJ1-2	TRBD1	CASSVGAGGHGYTF	TGTGCCAGCAGCGTAGGAGCAGGGGGCCATGGCTACACCTTC
16	TRBV11-2	NA	TRBJ2-7	TRBD2	CASSSTGGSSSYEQYF	TGTGCCAGCAGCTCAACCGGGGGGAGTAGCTCCTACGAGCAGTACTTC
15	TRBV13	once	TRBJ1-2	TRBD1	CASSLVGQSIYGYTF	TGTGCCAGCAGCTTAGTGGGACAGAGCATCTATGGCTACACCTTC
12	TRBV29-1	NA	TRBJ1-2	TRBD1	CSAEQGRGGYTF	TGCAGCGCCGAACAGGGGCGAGGGGGCTACACCTTC
15	TRBV7-9	NA	TRBJ2-3	TRBD1	CASSRQGHSTDTQYF	TGTGCCAGCAGCCGACAGGGGCATAGCACAGATACGCAGTATTTT
14	TRBV2	NA	TRBJ2-4	NA	CASSVDSSKNIQYF	TGTGCCAGCAGTGTTGATTCGTCCAAAAACATTCAGTACTTT
15	TRBV5-1	NA	TRBJ1-2	TRBD1	CASSSRQGQAYGYTF	TGCGCCAGCAGCTCCCGACAGGGTCAGGCCTATGGCTACACCTTC
15	TRBV5-1	NA	TRBJ2-3	NA	CASSLEGLRTDTQYF	TGCGCCAGCAGCTTGGAGGGCTTACGCACAGATACGCAGTATTTT
14	TRBV14	NA	TRBJ1-3	NA	CASSQKVAGNTIYF	TGTGCCAGCAGCCAAAAGGTCGCTGGAAACACCATATATTTT
14	TRBV10-1	NA	TRBJ2-3	TRBD1	CASSRQGAGDTQYF	TGCGCCAGCAGTCGACAGGGGGCTGGAGATACGCAGTATTTT
15	TRBV30	NA	TRBJ1-1	NA	CAWSPGNGANTEAFF	TGTGCCTGGAGCCCGGGGAATGGGGCGAACACTGAAGCTTTCTTT
12	TRBV27	once	TRBJ1-5	NA	CASSLLNQPQHF	TGTGCCAGCAGTTTACTTAATCAGCCCCAGCATTTT
15	TRBV19	NA	TRBJ2-3	TRBD1	CASSMDRVGTDTQYF	TGTGCCAGTAGTATGGACAGGGTGGGTACAGATACGCAGTATTTT
13	TRBV2	NA	TRBJ2-7	TRBD1	CASDRQGNYEQYF	TGTGCCAGCGACAGACAGGGAAACTACGAGCAGTACTTC
14	TRBV7-2	NA	TRBJ2-5	NA	CASPRGWGEETQYF	TGTGCCAGCCCGAGGGGGTGGGGGGAAGAGACCCAGTACTTC
18	TRBV5-8	NA	TRBJ1-2	TRBD1	CASPAWRDRAFSGYGYTF	TGTGCCAGCCCAGCTTGGAGGGACAGGGCGTTTTCCGGGTATGGCTACACCTTC
12	TRBV30	few	TRBJ1-3	NA	CAWSGIGNTIYF	TGTGCCTGGAGTGGGATTGGAAACACCATATATTTT
18	TRBV5-1	NA	TRBJ2-1	TRBD2	CASSLVVAGPSYRSEQFF	TGCGCCAGCAGCTTGGTAGTAGCGGGGCCGTCCTATCGAAGTGAGCAGTTCTTC
15	TRBV30	NA	TRBJ1-1	NA	CACRLWSLGDTEAFF	TGTGCCTGCCGCCTTTGGTCCCTGGGTGACACTGAAGCTTTCTTT
12	TRBV5-5	NA	TRBJ2-7	NA	CASSLEGLEQYF	TGTGCCAGCAGCTTGGAAGGGCTCGAGCAGTACTTC
12	TRBV19	NA	TRBJ2-7	NA	CASSIGGLEQYF	TGTGCCAGTAGTATTGGGGGGCTCGAGCAGTACTTC
13	TRBV27	NA	TRBJ1-6	TRBD1	CASSSGQNSPLHF	TGTGCCAGCAGTTCGGGACAGAATTCACCCCTCCACTTT
13	TRBV30	NA	TRBJ2-3	NA	CAWTELGTDTQYF	TGTGCCTGGACGGAGCTGGGCACAGATACGCAGTATTTT
13	TRBV6-5	NA	TRBJ1-1	NA	CAAFGGGDTEAFF	TGTGCCGCATTCGGGGGGGGAGACACTGAAGCTTTCTTT